The source of this TCR beta chain is a study of blood T cell repertoires in COVID-19. The sample holds one count of this clone. V lost 2 bases to trimming and J lost 4 bases; unmatched junction nucleotides: 4. Per germline, CDR1 SGDLS and CDR2 YYNGEE. The CDR3 has 15 amino acids. In the original processing: Scientists estimated how many nucleated cells there were by amplifying reference gene primers. Sequenced by immunoSEQ multiplex PCR; TCRdb stores in-frame clones only, minus some. V and J calls and clone size follow that table, whereas D and trimming were derived from the DNA. The sample includes roughly 150,000 clones, approximately 85% of them seen just once.

Sample: peripheral blood. V and J are TRBV9 and TRBJ2-3; 10 bases map to TRBD2. The receptor was isolated from a man aged 55 to 70 with active or convalescent COVID-19. CDR3 sequence reads: CASSVSGGPADTQYF. The CDR3, as DNA: TGTGCCAGCAGCGTTAGCGGGGGGCCCGCAGATACGCAGTATTTT.